One sample yielded the 17 T cell receptor beta chains listed below, sequenced in a study of T cells expressing NK-cell markers. TCRdb reprocessed the 5' RACE reads, keeping one entry per CDR3 protein, no DNA. The sample includes 550,000 to 600,000 distinct CDR3 sequences. Source material: blood T cells: a sorted CD56 or NKG2C T cell subset, CD4+ or CD8+ T cells, or bulk PBMC T cells (not recorded which). The source is a man between 18 and 29 years old in good health.

CDR3 loop: CASSGLAGGVTDTQYF. The chain carries TRBV12-3 or TRBV12-4 and TRBJ2-3; the D call from TCRdb, TRBD2, cannot be confirmed without DNA. The CDR3 covers 16 residues.

The gene calls are TRBV7-2 and TRBJ2-4. The CDR3 extends over 14 amino acids. Germline CDR1 and CDR2: SGHTA and FQGNSA. The CDR3 is CASSLAASKNIQYF.

The chain uses TRBV25-1 and TRBJ1-5; the TCRdb D gene call, TRBD1, has no DNA to confirm it. The CDR3 spans 14 residues. Per germline, CDR1 MGHDK and CDR2 SYGVNS. CDR3 sequence: CASSEYRVGQPQHF.

The chain combines TRBV12-3 or TRBV12-4 with TRBJ1-5; the D call of TRBD1 rests on TCRdb alone, since no DNA is present to check it. The CDR3 is 14 residues long. CDR3 region: CASSLGQGNQPQHF.

This chain links TRBV7-6 with TRBJ2-5. This CDR3 has 14 amino acids. Germline V gives CDR1 SGHVS, CDR2 FNYEAQ. CDR3: CASSSDQNQETQYF. Combining the CDR3 with reference TRBV7-6 and TRBJ2-5 gives the whole variable domain GAGVSQSPRYKVTKRGQDVALRCDPISGHVSLYWYRQALGQGPEFLTYFNYEAQQDKSGLPNDRFSAERPEGSISTLTIQRTEQRDSAMYRCASSSDQNQETQYFGPGTRLLVL.

This chain's CDR3 is CASSLSQANLVGYTF. The chain is built from TRBV27 and TRBJ1-2. The germline gives CDR1 MNHEY, CDR2 SMNVEV (reference sequence). The CDR3 covers 15 residues.

The chain carries TRBV27 and TRBJ2-7; TCRdb picks TRBD1, but there is no DNA to check that call. This CDR3 contains 14 residues. CDR1 is MNHEY and CDR2 is SMNVEV in the germline V gene (reference sequence). The CDR3 here is CASSIHRGVGEQYF.

The gene calls are TRBV7-9 and TRBJ2-3; TCRdb reports TRBD2, a call that lacks DNA to check it against. Germline V gene data show CDR1 as SEHNR and CDR2 as FQNEAQ (reference sequence). This CDR3 region has 16 residues. The CDR3 loop is CASSLIVAGVTDTQYF. The variable domain in full, with the rest retrieved from reference TRBV7-9 and TRBJ2-3, is DTGVSQNPRHKITKRGQNVTFRCDPISEHNRLYWYRQTLGQGPEFLTYFQNEAQLEKSRLLSDRFSAERPKGSFSTLEIQRTEQGDSAMYLCASSLIVAGVTDTQYFGPGTRLTVL.

This chain links TRBV20-1 with TRBJ2-4; with no DNA, the TCRdb D assignment of TRBD2 cannot be verified. In germline, CDR1 is DFQATT, CDR2 SNEGSKA (reference sequence). The CDR3 totals 17 residues. The chain's CDR3 is CSADRTSGALAKNIQYF.

V is TRBV29-1 and J is TRBJ2-7; TCRdb's D gene call, TRBD2, goes unchecked for lack of DNA. Germline V gives CDR1 SQVTM, CDR2 ANQGSEA. The CDR3 has 14 amino acids. This chain's CDR3 is CSVDLAGGSAEQYF.

The CDR3 reads CASSFAGVFHEQFF. V gene TRBV28 combines with J gene TRBJ2-1; the TCRdb call, TRBD2, lacks DNA for checking. Germline V gives CDR1 MDHEN, CDR2 SYDVKM. The CDR3 has 14 residues.

This chain joins TRBV11-2 and TRBJ2-3. The CDR3 loop spans 14 amino acids. The V gene's germline CDR1 is SGHAT and CDR2 FQNNGV. CDR3 amino acids: CASSVRTSTDTQYF.

The V call is TRBV11-1, the J call TRBJ2-7. CDR1 and CDR2 from the germline V gene are SGHAT and FQDESV (reference sequence). There are 14 residues in the CDR3. CDR3 protein: CASSPGLRSYEQYF.

J is TRBJ1-1 and V is TRBV7-9; the D gene TCRdb calls, TRBD1, cannot be checked with no DNA. CDR3 length: 11 residues. Germline CDR1 SEHNR, CDR2 FQNEAQ (reference sequence). The CDR3 reads CASAVGGNSFF.

The genes are TRBV5-1 and TRBJ1-1; TCRdb gives TRBD1 as the D gene, but with no DNA this cannot be confirmed. The CDR3 is 14 amino acids. Germline lookup yields CDR1 SGHRS and CDR2 YFSETQ. The CDR3 protein is CASRTPGESSEAFF. Together with reference TRBV5-1 and TRBJ1-1, the CDR3 gives the full variable domain: KAGVTQTPRYLIKTRGQQVTLSCSPISGHRSVSWYQQTPGQGLQFLFEYFSETQRNKGNFPGRFSGRQFSNSRSEMNVSTLELGDSALYLCASRTPGESSEAFFGQGTRLTVV.

The CDR3 sequence is CASSLDWGQPQHF. The rearrangement joins TRBV6-1 to TRBJ1-5; TCRdb names TRBD1, which stays unverified in the absence of DNA. The CDR3 contains 13 residues. Germline CDR1 MNHNS, CDR2 SASEGT.

This sequence joins TRBV29-1 and TRBJ2-5; absent DNA, TCRdb's TRBD1 call cannot be checked. Germline-derived CDR1 and CDR2 are SQVTM and ANQGSEA. This CDR3 comprises 16 residues. The chain's CDR3 is CSVETGAAAIGETQYF.